This T cell receptor (beta chain) was observed in a study of blood T cell repertoires in COVID-19. At the level of the study: Acute and convalescent COVID-19 specimens originated in the United States, Italy and Spain. The analysed material was cDNA or gDNA that came from T cells, B-cell-depleted T cells, or PBMCs.

Seattle researchers signed up patients amid active infection and tracked them longitudinally. Data came from immunoSEQ multiplex PCR; TCRdb stores just in-frame clones and leaves some out. The sample shows 400,000 to 450,000 clones, roughly 90% of them seen only once. The ends lost 0 bases at V and 8 bases at J; junction bases unmatched: 7. This CDR3 comprises 16 residues. CDR1 SGHRS and CDR2 YFSETQ come from the germline V gene. The source is a man younger than 35 with COVID-19, enrolled during active disease. The V and J genes are TRBV5-1 and TRBJ2-1, with 11 nucleotides matching TRBD2. Sequencing was done on a sample of peripheral blood. Here the CDR3 reads CASSLALVAGGDEQFF. The CDR3 coding sequence is TGCGCCAGCAGCTTGGCGTTGGTAGCGGGAGGGGATGAGCAGTTCTTC.